Following are 7 T cell receptor beta chains from one sample sequenced in a study of cytomegalovirus exposure and HLA in healthy donors (dated by TCRdb to about 2017). Libraries came from the immunoSEQ multiplex PCR assay. The multiplex PCR relied on a mix of 60 forward primers for TCR Vbeta segments and 13 reverse primers for TCR Jbeta segments. This is the immuneACCESS table as TCRdb keeps it, with only in-frame sequences that have V and J called. A part of the clones is gone; compared with another copy, unresolved V genes explain less than half, and the rest is unexplained. This sample gives around 200,000 clones in total; approximately 70% of them show up just once. Jointly, the top ten make up 2.6% of the sample. Specimen: PBMCs. The receptors were sampled from a man between 40 and 49 years old in good health and CMV-seropositive.

The CDR3 DNA sequence: TGTGCCAGCACCCTAGTGGGTCAGCCCCAGCATTTT. The encoded protein is CASTLVGQPQHF. The V call is TRBV6-1, the J call TRBJ1-5; D gene unclear. CDR3 size: 12 residues. CDR1 MNHNS and CDR2 SASEGT come from the germline V gene. V was trimmed by 7 bases and J by 6 bases, leaving 10 bases between them.

The CDR3: CASSFFRGNTEAFF. The CDR3, as DNA: TGTGCCAGCAGTTTTTTTAGGGGGAACACTGAAGCTTTCTTT. The V call is TRBV28, the J call TRBJ1-1, with D maybe TRBD1 (5 bases). V was trimmed by 3 bases and J by 1 base, leaving 9 bases between them. Germline loops: CDR1 MDHEN, CDR2 SYDVKM. The CDR3 extends over 14 amino acids. Looking up the rest from reference TRBV28 and TRBJ1-1 gives the full variable domain: DVKVTQSSRYLVKRTGEKVFLECVQDMDHENMFWYRQDPGLGLRLIYFSYDVKMKEKGDIPEGYSVSREKKERFSLILESASTNQTSMYLCASSFFRGNTEAFFGQGTRLTVV.

This clone has only a few counts. This chain connects TRBV19 to TRBJ1-5, with 9 bases identical to TRBD1. The CDR3 spans 15 residues. V lost 6 bases and J lost 3; bases outside the gene matches: 6. Looked up from germline, CDR1 is LNHDA and CDR2 is SQIVND (reference sequence). The CDR3 DNA reads TGTGCCAGTAGACGGACAGGGGTTGACAATCAGCCCCAGCATTTT. Its protein is CASRRTGVDNQPQHF.

The chain couples TRBV10-3 to TRBJ1-3; D is unclear. Between the trimmed V and J ends, which lost 5 bases and 7 bases, there was a span of 12 bases. The CDR3 is 13 residues long. CDR1 is ENHRY, CDR2 SYGVKD, per germline. CDR3 sequence (DNA): TGTGCCATCAGTCCCCCCGAGCGGAACACCATATATTTT. Its translation: CAISPPERNTIYF.

This chain joins TRBV28 and TRBJ1-5; D is uncertain. The CDR3 runs 15 residues. V was trimmed by 4 bases and J by 1 base, leaving 11 bases between them. Per the germline V gene, CDR1 is MDHEN and CDR2 is SYDVKM. Here the CDR3 DNA reads TGTGCCAGCAGTTCCGAGGGAGGGAGCAATCAGCCCCAGCATTTT. Protein: CASSSEGGSNQPQHF.

V is TRBV28 and J is TRBJ1-2; TRBD1 matches at 11 bases. Trimming cost V 3 bases and J 8 bases; bases outside gene matches: 11. CDR1 MDHEN and CDR2 SYDVKM come from the germline V gene. The CDR3 contains 16 residues. The CDR3 reads CASSLRDRGTRGGYTF. In nucleotides, the CDR3 is TGTGCCAGCAGTTTGCGGGACAGGGGGACCCGTGGGGGCTACACCTTC.

The chain recombines TRBV4-2 with TRBJ2-2; the D gene is possibly TRBD1 (5 bases). The CDR3 consists of 17 residues. The ends were cut back, 0 bases at V and 4 bases at J, with 15 bases in the middle. The germline CDR1 and CDR2 sequences are LGHNA and YNFKEQ. CDR3 coding DNA: TGTGCCAGCAGCCAAGATCCGAGACAGATTTTCACCGGGGAGCTGTTTTTT. It is translated as CASSQDPRQIFTGELFF.